This passage covers 18 T cell receptor beta chains from one sample sequenced in a study of cytomegalovirus exposure and HLA in healthy donors. Both 60 Vbeta primers and 13 Jbeta primers went into the PCR. Profiled with immunoSEQ multiplex PCR; TCRdb holds only in-frame clones, not every one. The sample consists of 95,000 to 150,000 clones, 72% of them appearing once. Sequencing was carried out using PBMCs. The receptor source for this set is a young man in good health and CMV-seronegative.

V is TRBV9 and J is TRBJ2-3; TRBD2 matches 9 bases. CDR3 length: 16 amino acids. The ends lost 0 bases at V and 2 bases at J; junction bases unmatched: 4. The germline CDR1 and CDR2 sequences are SGDLS and YYNGEE. CDR3 sequence: CASSVGGLAYTDTQYF. As DNA, the CDR3 is TGTGCCAGCAGCGTAGGGGGACTAGCCTACACAGATACGCAGTATTTT.

This clone was picked up one time. The junction and the germline gene differ at one end; a read error may be behind it. This chain connects TRBV7-9 to TRBJ1-6, with D perhaps TRBD1 (5 bases). CDR3 length: 16 amino acids. Germline values: CDR1 SEHNR, CDR2 FQNEAQ (reference sequence). The CDR3: CSSSSFQGNYNSPLHF. In DNA form, the CDR3 reads TGTTCCAGCAGCTCATTTCAGGGCAACTATAATTCACCCCTCCACTTT.

This clone was seen a handful of times. V is TRBV5-1 and J is TRBJ2-2; 7 positions match TRBD1. Germline V CDR1 and CDR2: SGHRS, YFSETQ. V dropped 3 bases and J dropped 3; count of bases not matched to a gene: 5. CDR3 length: 15 residues. CDR3 bases: TGCGCCAGCAGCTACGGGACAGCAGACACCGGGGAGCTGTTTTTT. Its translation is CASSYGTADTGELFF. The whole variable domain, remainder taken from reference TRBV5-1 and TRBJ2-2, is KAGVTQTPRYLIKTRGQQVTLSCSPISGHRSVSWYQQTPGQGLQFLFEYFSETQRNKGNFPGRFSGRQFSNSRSEMNVSTLELGDSALYLCASSYGTADTGELFFGEGSRLTVL.

The rearrangement joins TRBV5-4 to TRBJ2-3, with 10 bases lining up with TRBD1. The CDR3 spans 16 residues. The germline gives CDR1 SGHNT, CDR2 YYREEE (reference sequence). Trimming at V came to 6 bases and at J to 6 bases, leaving 13 bases not matched to a gene. The chain's CDR3 is CASTHGRGQGRDTQYF. CDR3 in DNA: TGTGCCAGCACCCATGGAAGGGGACAGGGGAGGGATACGCAGTATTTT.

The chain is built from TRBV9 and TRBJ1-2; D possibly corresponds to TRBD1 (5 bases). CDR3 length equals 13 residues. In germline, CDR1 is SGDLS, CDR2 YYNGEE. V gave up 3 bases and J gave up 4 bases, with 10 bases separating them. CDR3 sequence: CASSDPRGYGYTF. CDR3 bases: TGTGCCAGCAGCGACCCTAGGGGCTATGGCTACACCTTC.

This chain uses TRBV19 with TRBJ2-2; no clear D gene. This CDR3 is built from 12 residues. Germline CDR1 reads LNHDA; CDR2 reads SQIVND (reference sequence). V was clipped by 4 bases and J by 3 bases, with 3 bases between them. CDR3: CASSTYTGELFF. The CDR3 bases are TGTGCCAGTAGTACGTACACCGGGGAGCTGTTTTTT.

The chain carries TRBV7-9 and TRBJ2-2; possibly TRBD2 for D (6 bases). V lost 1 base to trimming and J lost 5 bases, with 17 bases between them. This CDR3 is 17 amino acids long. CDR1 and CDR2 (germline): SEHNR, FQNEAQ (reference sequence). This CDR3 reads CASSLVLQGGGTGELFF. The CDR3 nucleotides are TGTGCCAGCAGCTTAGTACTGCAGGGAGGAGGGACCGGGGAGCTGTTTTTT.

This clone was observed once. The chain couples TRBV2 to TRBJ2-3; 8 bases match TRBD2. Germline V gives CDR1 SNHLY, CDR2 FYNNEI. The CDR3 runs to 14 residues. J was trimmed by 6 bases and V by 6 bases; bases with no gene match: 8. This CDR3 is CASSWLAGEDTQYF. CDR3 DNA sequence: TGTGCCAGCAGCTGGCTAGCGGGTGAGGATACGCAGTATTTT. The full variable domain, completed using reference TRBV2 and TRBJ2-3, is EPEVTQTPSHQVTQMGQEVILRCVPISNHLYFYWYRQILGQKVEFLVSFYNNEISEKSEIFDDQFSVERPDGSNFTLKIRSTKLEDSAMYFCASSWLAGEDTQYFGPGTRLTVL.

This clone was counted between two and nine times. This rearrangement joins TRBV5-8 to TRBJ2-1, with 10 nucleotides matching TRBD1. Germline V gives CDR1 SGHTS, CDR2 YDEGEE. Germline trimming cut 5 bases from V and 7 bases from J; bases unmatched to any gene: 9. CDR3 size: 15 residues. CDR3 sequence (DNA): TGTGCCAGCAGAACCCGGGGGGACAGGGGTAATGAGCAGTTCTTC. Protein product: CASRTRGDRGNEQFF.

The V and J genes are TRBV6-5 and TRBJ1-1; perhaps TRBD1 as D (5 bases). The CDR3 runs to 16 residues. Germline V gene data show CDR1 as MNHEY and CDR2 as SVGAGI. V was cut by 4 bases and J by 3 bases, with 18 bases left in between. CDR3 sequence (DNA): TGTGCCAGCAGTTTTACCGCCTCGGGGGTGGACACTGAAGCTTTCTTT. Translated: CASSFTASGVDTEAFF.

This clone has more than one count but fewer than ten. The chain recombines TRBV14 with TRBJ2-1, with 9 bases matching TRBD1. The CDR3 extends over 20 amino acids. Looked up from germline, CDR1 is SGHDN and CDR2 is FVKESK. V lost 0 bases, J lost 0 bases, and 12 bases stayed unmatched. The CDR3 nucleotides are TGTGCCAGCAGCCAAGAGCGGGACAGGGCCAAGTTCCTCTCCTACAATGAGCAGTTCTTC. This encodes CASSQERDRAKFLSYNEQFF.

The chain couples TRBV5-4 to TRBJ1-1; no definite D call. There are 15 residues in the CDR3. Germline V lookup: CDR1 SGHNT, CDR2 YYREEE (reference sequence). Trimming cost V 9 bases and J 4 bases, with 22 bases left between them. This CDR3 reads CATTETFNRGTEAFF. The CDR3 DNA follows: TGTGCCACCACGGAGACCTTCAATCGGGGCACTGAAGCTTTCTTT.

The chain has TRBV11-2 and TRBJ2-7; 8 positions match TRBD1. The J segment lost 2 bases and the V segment lost 1 base, leaving 4 bases of the junction unmatched. Germline lookup yields CDR1 SGHAT and CDR2 FQNNGV. The CDR3 length is 15 residues. CDR3 in amino acids: CASSLVTGVPYEQYF. The CDR3 region has the DNA TGTGCCAGCAGCTTAGTGACAGGGGTCCCCTACGAGCAGTACTTC.

The V gene is TRBV5-6, the J gene TRBJ2-7; D remains unclear. There are 14 residues in the CDR3. The germline V and J ends were trimmed by 2 bases and 0 bases, with 9 bases remaining between them. In germline, CDR1 is SGHDT, CDR2 YYEEEE. The DNA of the CDR3 is TGTGCCAGCAGCTTCGTGACAAGCTCCTACGAGCAGTACTTC. The encoded protein is CASSFVTSSYEQYF.

This chain links TRBV7-2 with TRBJ2-1; 9 bases align to TRBD2. After removal of 1 base from V and 2 bases from J, the junction contained 0 bases not matched to a gene. This CDR3 region has 15 residues. CDR1 and CDR2 (germline): SGHTA, FQGNSA. As DNA, the CDR3 is TGTGCCAGCAGCTTAGGCGGGGGGGCCTACAATGAGCAGTTCTTC. It is translated as CASSLGGGAYNEQFF.

With regard to this clone: Germline is not matched at one junction end, which may reflect a read error. V and J are TRBV9 and TRBJ2-3; 12 bases are a match to TRBD2. The CDR3 extends over 19 amino acids. CDR1 and CDR2 (germline): SGDLS, YYNGEE. The CDR3 loop is CASSVGLAGVVYSTNTQYF. The CDR3, as DNA: TGTGCCAGCAGCGTAGGACTAGCGGGGGTCGTTTACTCCACAAATACGCAGTATTTT.

V gene TRBV9 combines with J gene TRBJ2-3, with TRBD2 matching over 8 bases. Trimming took 0 bases from V and 4 from J; bases not matched to a gene: 4. Looked up from germline, CDR1 is SGDLS and CDR2 is YYNGEE. The CDR3 consists of 15 residues. This chain's CDR3 is CASSVVGGGPDTQYF. CDR3 nucleotide sequence: TGTGCCAGCAGCGTAGTCGGGGGGGGACCAGATACGCAGTATTTT. The whole variable domain, filled in from reference TRBV9 and TRBJ2-3, reads DSGVTQTPKHLITATGQRVTLRCSPRSGDLSVYWYQQSLDQGLQFLIQYYNGEERAKGNILERFSAQQFPDLHSELNLSSLELGDSALYFCASSVVGGGPDTQYFGPGTRLTVL.

This clone was found a few times. V usage is TRBV10-3 and J usage is TRBJ1-5, with 8 bases identical to TRBD1. CDR1 and CDR2 from the germline V gene are ENHRY and SYGVKD. J lost 5 bases, V lost 5 bases, and 2 bases had no gene match. The CDR3 runs 13 residues. The CDR3 loop reads CAISLGQDQPQHF. DNA of the CDR3: TGTGCCATCAGTTTGGGACAGGATCAGCCCCAGCATTTT.